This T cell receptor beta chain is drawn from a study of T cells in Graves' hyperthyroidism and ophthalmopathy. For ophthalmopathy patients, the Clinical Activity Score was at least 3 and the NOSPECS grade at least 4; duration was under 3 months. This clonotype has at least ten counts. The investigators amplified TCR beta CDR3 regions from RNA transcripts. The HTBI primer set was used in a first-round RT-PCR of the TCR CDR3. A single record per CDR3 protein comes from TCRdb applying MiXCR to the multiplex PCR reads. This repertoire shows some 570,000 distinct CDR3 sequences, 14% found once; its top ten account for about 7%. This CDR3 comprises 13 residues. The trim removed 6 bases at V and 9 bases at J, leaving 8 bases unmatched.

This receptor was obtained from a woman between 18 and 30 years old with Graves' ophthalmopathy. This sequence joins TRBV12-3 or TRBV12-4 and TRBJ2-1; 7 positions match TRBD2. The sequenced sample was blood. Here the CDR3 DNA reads TGTGCCAGCAGCGGACTAGGACCCACTGAGCAGTTCTTC. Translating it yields CASSGLGPTEQFF.